Listed here is a single T cell receptor (beta chain). Its antigen specificity is not known. The input lacks base qualities; no much larger clone sits a single base away. To demonstrate the VDJtools post-analysis software, TCR beta repertoires were profiled from the peripheral blood of 10 to 15 young patients with multiple sclerosis. The multiple sclerosis patients were children and adolescents ranging in age from 6 to 15 years. Library prep was done by PCR. The run used an Illumina HiSeq 2500. To reduce PCR and sequencing biases, unique molecular identifiers were built into the TCR beta cDNA libraries. Every 1 to 10 million input T cells yielded roughly 500,000 cDNA molecules, meaning each molecule approximated one T cell. The same protocol used for the earlier healthy control dataset was applied to prepare and sequence the patient libraries. Within a given batch, samples were prepared together, multiplexed and sequenced on the same HiSeq lane. As for the original processing: MIGEC was used to process the raw barcoded reads, and molecular identifier groups with only a single read were discarded before consensus assembly and CDR3 extraction. Clonotype tables were post-analysed with VDJtools, and diversity was normalized by down-sampling all datasets to the smallest sample size. In repertoire overlap clustering, CDR3 amino acid sequences, but not nucleotide sequences, were matched to correct batch-related cross-sample contamination. TCRdb's own reprocessing of the public reads used fastp at Q25 and MiXCR and kept productive beta chains. Rows are combined by CDR3 protein, so each entry shows the most common genes and DNA. Here the V and J calls rest on TCRdb's processing, not on the authors' analysis. The sample profile shows approximately 160,000 distinct CDR3 sequences; 30% of them were found once. Jointly, the top ten make up approximately 1.5% of the sample.

These data come from a study of post-analysis software for immune sequencing data (dated by TCRdb to between 2014 and 2017). For the wider study: Relapsing-remitting, secondary progressive and progressive-relapsing multiple sclerosis were recorded as disease courses, and subtype annotation was lacking for some patients. The patient repertoires were compared against fewer than twelve previously published healthy control repertoires obtained from donors aged about 6 to 25 years. A subset of samples was prepared in parallel using single-end sample barcoding, then pooled and co-amplified after Illumina adapter ligation.

The CDR3, cysteine through phenylalanine, is 15 amino acids long. CDR3 DNA only is kept here, 45 bases in frame from base 1. Trimming costs V 9 bases and J 3 bases, and their ends lie 21 bases apart. CDR1 is given as SEHNR and CDR2 as FQNEAQ, both from the germline V gene (reference sequence). Summary of the overall study and its limitations: Four to six TRBV segments, including TRBV5-6, TRBV5-1 and TRBV20-1, were significantly more frequent in patients than controls. Compared with controls, multiple sclerosis patients had significantly lower normalized Chao1 diversity, a finding suggesting substantial peripheral T-cell clonal expansion. The control group was slightly older than the multiple sclerosis patient group. Strong co-clustering of samples prepared in the same batch was shown by direct clustering with F measure, prompting a batch-effect correction.

The sequence came from a girl between 10 and 17 years old with multiple sclerosis. Sequenced material: blood. This chain joins TRBV7-9 to TRBJ2-7; the D gene is not confidently resolved. CDR3 sequence: CASGVVSGRGYEQYF. The base sequence is TGTGCCAGTGGGGTTGTCTCGGGCCGCGGCTACGAGCAGTACTTC.